This note documents a single TCR beta chain sequence. This specimen comes from a study of cytomegalovirus exposure and HLA in healthy donors. The V end lost 5 bases, the J end lost 5 bases, and 9 bases lay between the germline ends. The CDR3 is 12 residues long. The germline CDR1 and CDR2 sequences are SEHNR and FQNEAQ (reference sequence). Here immunoSEQ multiplex PCR was the method, and the copy in TCRdb shows in-frame clones only, minus some. The sample includes hundreds of thousands of clones, around nine tenths seen only once; the top ten take about 2.8%. The V gene is TRBV7-9, the J gene TRBJ2-5, with D possibly matching TRBD1 (5 bases). This sequence originates from a man aged 18 to 29 in good health and CMV-seronegative. Sequenced material: PBMCs. CDR3 loop: CASSQGVETQYF. CDR3 DNA: TGTGCCAGCAGCCAAGGGGTGGAGACCCAGTACTTC.